This T cell receptor (beta chain) was captured by sequencing in a study of T cells after posttransplantation cyclophosphamide (dated by TCRdb to between 2015 and 2016). General notes on the study: T cell repertoire reconstitution was tracked by TRB sequencing after myeloablative bone marrow transplantation in which posttransplantation cyclophosphamide was used as GVHD prophylaxis. Public TRB sequences were queried against a database of over 3,500 sequences associated with responses to pathogens, tumor antigens, self-antigens and alloantigens. Because TRA and TRB clonality correlated tightly in about 9 samples, the subsequent TCR analyses were limited to TRB only. TRB sequencing was also done on up to about 3 additional blood samples from 2 to 5.2 years after transplant in 3 patients, and on pretransplant blood from several patients. TRB sequencing was performed on blood from all 30 or so PTCy patients with 1-year posttransplant specimens. Samples from around 35 PTCy-treated patients and approximately 15 related bone marrow donors of those patients were subjected to antigen receptor sequencing. Beyond this particular receptor, the publication reports: The TRB repertoires of T cells infiltrating skin or the GI tract showed only limited overlap with the TRB repertoires found in blood. Across 35 to 45 patients, TRB clonality was highly associated with recipient CMV seropositivity and CMV reactivation, and diversity in PTCy patients was similar to diversity in CNI/methotrexate controls. Donor-recipient similarity was low at 1-2 months but rose over the first year, and later blood repertoires were often dominated by donor CD8+ memory clones.

Trimming accounts for 0 bases at V and 0 bases at J, while the number of junction bases matched to no gene is 5. Taken from cysteine to phenylalanine, the CDR3 has 17 residues. Only CDR3 DNA is held: 51 bases, read in frame from base 1. Reading the germline V gene gives CDR1 KGHSH and CDR2 LQKENI. Viable CD3+CD4+ or CD3+CD8+ cells that were CCR7+CD45RA+CD45RO-CD95-CD27+CD28+ were classified as naive T cells. On the day of marrow donation, related bone marrow donors gave peripheral blood samples. Mononuclear cells from peripheral blood and bone marrow were separated by Ficoll-Hypaque density centrifugation and then cryopreserved. CD4+ and CD8+ T cells, including naive and memory subsets, were sorted by FACS using a FACSAria II. Genomic DNA was the input for TRB sequencing, which was run either with the immunoSEQ assay at survey resolution or with the hsTCRB kit. Per the authors' processing: The immunoSEQ software handled initial read processing, and the LymphoSeq R package was used for repertoire analyses. Clonality was calculated as 1 minus normalized Shannon entropy, and the Gini coefficient was also calculated for each TRB dataset. To infer phenotypes in unsorted samples, TRB sequences from sorted subsets of the recipient or donor were mapped onto unsorted samples from the same recipient. TCRdb limited this immuneACCESS table to in-frame rearrangements with V and J called. A share of clones is missing; checked studies link under half to unresolved V genes, and the rest is unexplained. Clonal size and the V and J genes are those of that table, whereas D and trimming came from the DNA. In all, the sample holds just over 20,000 clones, and over 95% of those were seen once. The ten biggest clones cover under 0.2% of the sample.

For this clone: This clone's antigen is unknown. Base quality data are lacking; no much larger clone is found one base away.

The receptor was isolated from a man aged 35-49 years in good health, CMV-negative, and a related stem cell transplant donor. The sample taken for sequencing was naive CD4+ T cells sorted from PBMCs. Rearrangement joined TRBV18 to TRBJ1-3; TRBD1 lines up with 7 middle nucleotides. The CDR3 region: CASSPPGQKNSGNTIYF. At the DNA level, the sequence is TGTGCCAGCTCACCACCGGGACAGAAAAACTCTGGAAACACCATATATTTT.